This T cell receptor beta chain was documented in a study of OX40 agonist ivuxolimab in advanced cancers. General study findings and limits: Both CD4+ and CD8+ T cell populations in blood had undergone clonal expansion by week 6 at 0.1 to 3.0 mg/kg. The antigen specificity of the peripheral T cells (those that were expanded) was not determined.

The CDR3 length is 13 residues. Germline V lookup: CDR1 MNHEY, CDR2 SVGAGI. The V end lost 6 bases, the J end lost 5 bases, and 13 bases lay between the germline ends. TCRdb's copy holds only in-frame clones and misses some; the assay was immunoSEQ multiplex PCR. Of approximately 24,000 clones listed, approximately 89% are singletons. This clone was observed a handful of times. Its specificity is not known. V and J are TRBV6-5 and TRBJ1-2; D call uncertain. Source: CD4+ or CD8+ T cells sorted from blood, taken in a trial of the OX40 agonist ivuxolimab. The TCR originated in an adult with an advanced solid tumor such as melanoma, head and neck, liver or kidney cancer. The DNA for the CDR3 is TGTGCCAGCAGCCCTGAGGCCCCGTATGGCTACACCTTC. This codes for CASSPEAPYGYTF.